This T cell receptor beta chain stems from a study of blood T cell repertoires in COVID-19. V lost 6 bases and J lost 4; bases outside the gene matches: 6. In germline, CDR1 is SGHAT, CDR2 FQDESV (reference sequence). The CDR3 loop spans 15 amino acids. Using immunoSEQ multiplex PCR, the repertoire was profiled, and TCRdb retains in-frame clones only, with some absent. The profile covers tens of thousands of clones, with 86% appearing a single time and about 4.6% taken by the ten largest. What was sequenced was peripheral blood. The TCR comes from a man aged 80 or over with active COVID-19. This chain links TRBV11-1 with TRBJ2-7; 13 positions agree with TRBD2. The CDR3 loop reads CASRDTSGRAYEQYF. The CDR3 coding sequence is TGTGCCAGCAGGGATACTAGCGGGAGGGCGTACGAGCAGTACTTC.